This T cell receptor (beta chain) was found in a study of blood T cell repertoires in COVID-19. At the level of the study: Some COVID-19 samples were acute and others convalescent; all came from the United States, Italy and Spain. T cells, B-cell-depleted T cells, or PBMCs supplied cDNA or gDNA.

One Seattle source followed patients from active infection through their disease course. In the source study's methods: Amplification from reference gene primers served as the basis for estimated nucleated cell counts. The table came from immunoSEQ multiplex PCR; TCRdb's copy has only in-frame clones and leaves some out. V and J calls and clone size are those listed in that table; D and trimming were worked out from the DNA. Of a few hundred thousand clones in the sample, roughly 88% were seen once. J gave up 0 bases and V 6 bases, and 9 bases lay outside the gene matches. The germline CDR1 and CDR2 sequences are LNHDA and SQIVND (reference sequence). This CDR3 is 17 amino acids long.

The V gene is TRBV19, the J gene TRBJ2-4; 9 bases fit TRBD1. The clonotype was recovered from a woman younger than 45 with COVID-19, enrolled during active disease. Sequenced material: peripheral blood. The CDR3 bases are TGTGCCAGTAGACCGGGACAGGGATCTATAGCCAAAAACATTCAGTACTTC. Translated: CASRPGQGSIAKNIQYF. Full variable domain (rest looked up from reference TRBV19 and TRBJ2-4): DGGITQSPKYLFRKEGQNVTLSCEQNLNHDAMYWYRQDPGQGLRLIYYSQIVNDFQKGDIAEGYSVSREKKESFPLTVTSAQKNPTAFYLCASRPGQGSIAKNIQYFGAGTRLSVL.